Listed below are T cell receptor beta chains from one sample, sequenced in a study of human T cells and chemical hapten exposure. TCRdb re-analysed the 5' RACE reads in MiXCR, keeping a single row per CDR3 protein. The table records tens of thousands of distinct CDR3 sequences, 7.7% of them present only once. These receptors all stem from a male donor in good health. Each CDR3 is given with its conserved first and last residue. Each record gives: J gene, clone size, D gene, V gene, CDR3 DNA, CDR3 protein. The D gene is left open where the match is weak. Not all rows give a size; the values are once, few, many and, for expanded clones, a class.

J gene: TRBJ1-2; clone size: -; D gene: -; V gene: TRBV6-5; CDR3 DNA: TGTGCCAGCAGTTACAATAGGGAGTCTAACTATGGCTACACCTTC; CDR3 protein: CASSYNRESNYGYTF
J gene: TRBJ2-3; clone size: few; D gene: -; V gene: TRBV6-5; CDR3 DNA: TGTGCCAGCAGTTACCTCCCTCCTAGTCCCGTCACAGATACGCAGTATTTT; CDR3 protein: CASSYLPPSPVTDTQYF
J gene: TRBJ1-1; clone size: -; D gene: -; V gene: TRBV6-1; CDR3 DNA: TGTGCCAGCAGAGACAGGCACCGGGACACTGAAGCTTTCTTT; CDR3 protein: CASRDRHRDTEAFF
J gene: TRBJ2-4; clone size: -; D gene: -; V gene: TRBV11-2; CDR3 DNA: TGTGCCAGCAGCTTAGTTGGGAGTGGAGACATTCAGTACTTC; CDR3 protein: CASSLVGSGDIQYF
J gene: TRBJ1-4; clone size: -; D gene: -; V gene: TRBV12-3/TRBV12-4; CDR3 DNA: TGTGCCAGCAGCCAGGGGGAAAAACTGTTTTTT; CDR3 protein: CASSQGEKLFF
J gene: TRBJ1-4; clone size: many; D gene: -; V gene: TRBV7-9; CDR3 DNA: TGTGCCAGCAGCTTACTCCCCCCCCGACTGTTTTTT; CDR3 protein: CASSLLPPRLFF
J gene: TRBJ2-1; clone size: -; D gene: TRBD2; V gene: TRBV9; CDR3 DNA: TGTGCCAGCAGCGTAGAGGAAACGGCGGGAGCCCCCTACAATGAGCAGTTCTTC; CDR3 protein: CASSVEETAGAPYNEQFF
J gene: TRBJ1-6; clone size: few; D gene: TRBD1; V gene: TRBV7-9; CDR3 DNA: TGTGCCAGCGGCGATGACAGGGATTCACCCCTCCACTTT; CDR3 protein: CASGDDRDSPLHF
J gene: TRBJ2-3; clone size: -; D gene: -; V gene: TRBV7-9; CDR3 DNA: TGTGCCAGCAGCTCTACGGAGCGCATAGATACGCAGTATTTT; CDR3 protein: CASSSTERIDTQYF
J gene: TRBJ2-7; clone size: -; D gene: -; V gene: TRBV20-1; CDR3 DNA: TGCAGTGCTAGAGATCTGGATCGTGGAAGCGGAGCCGGCTACGAGCAGTACTTC; CDR3 protein: CSARDLDRGSGAGYEQYF
J gene: TRBJ2-2; clone size: few; D gene: -; V gene: TRBV6-5; CDR3 DNA: TGTGCCAGCAGTCGAACCGGGGAGCTGTTTTTT; CDR3 protein: CASSRTGELFF
J gene: TRBJ1-1; clone size: -; D gene: TRBD1; V gene: TRBV6-5; CDR3 DNA: TGTGCCAGCAGTTACTGGACAGGGGGCACCACTGAAGCTTTCTTT; CDR3 protein: CASSYWTGGTTEAFF
J gene: TRBJ2-5; clone size: many; D gene: -; V gene: TRBV18; CDR3 DNA: TGTGCCAGCTCACCACCCGCAGGGGTTGGAGAGACCCAGTACTTC; CDR3 protein: CASSPPAGVGETQYF
J gene: TRBJ2-2; clone size: many; D gene: TRBD2; V gene: TRBV6-2/TRBV6-3; CDR3 DNA: TGTGCCAGCAGTTACCAGAGGGCGGGAGAGAACACCGGGGAGCTGTTTTTT; CDR3 protein: CASSYQRAGENTGELFF
J gene: TRBJ1-5; clone size: few; D gene: -; V gene: TRBV10-3; CDR3 DNA: TGTGCCATCAGTGAAGGGTTAGGGCAGCCCCAGCATTTT; CDR3 protein: CAISEGLGQPQHF